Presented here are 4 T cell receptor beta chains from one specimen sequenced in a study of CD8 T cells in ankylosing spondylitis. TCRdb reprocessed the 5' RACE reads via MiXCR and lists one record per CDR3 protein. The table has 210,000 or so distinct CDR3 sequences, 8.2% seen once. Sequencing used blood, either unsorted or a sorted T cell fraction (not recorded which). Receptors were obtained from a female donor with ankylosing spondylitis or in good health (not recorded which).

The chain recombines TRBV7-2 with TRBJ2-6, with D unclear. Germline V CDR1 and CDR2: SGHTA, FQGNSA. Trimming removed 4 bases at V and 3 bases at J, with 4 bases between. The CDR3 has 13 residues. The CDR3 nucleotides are TGTACCAGCAGCTCGAGTGGGGCCAACGTCCTGACTTTC. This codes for CTSSSSGANVLTF.

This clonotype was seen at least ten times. The CDR3 nucleotides are TGTGCCAGCAGTTTATTCAACACTGAAGCTTTCTTT. Translated, it gives CASSLFNTEAFF. This chain links TRBV28 with TRBJ1-1; the D is unclear. The CDR3 contains 12 residues. Trimming shortened V by 1 base and J by 2 bases, and 2 bases separated the two germline ends. Germline assignment: CDR1 MDHEN and CDR2 SYDVKM. The full variable domain, rest sourced from reference TRBV28 and TRBJ1-1, is DVKVTQSSRYLVKRTGEKVFLECVQDMDHENMFWYRQDPGLGLRLIYFSYDVKMKEKGDIPEGYSVSREKKERFSLILESASTNQTSMYLCASSLFNTEAFFGQGTRLTVV.

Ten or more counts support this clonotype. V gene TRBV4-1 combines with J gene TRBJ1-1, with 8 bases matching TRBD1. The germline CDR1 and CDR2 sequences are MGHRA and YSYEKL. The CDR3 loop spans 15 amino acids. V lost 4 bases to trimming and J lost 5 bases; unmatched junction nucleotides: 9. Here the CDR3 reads CASSPSGQGRTEAFF. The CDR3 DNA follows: TGCGCCAGCAGCCCAAGTGGACAGGGCAGAACTGAAGCTTTCTTT.

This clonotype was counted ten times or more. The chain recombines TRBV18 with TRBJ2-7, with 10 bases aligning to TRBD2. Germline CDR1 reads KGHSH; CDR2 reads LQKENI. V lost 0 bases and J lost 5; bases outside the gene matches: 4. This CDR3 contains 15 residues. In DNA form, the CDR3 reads TGTGCCAGCTCACCACCCCGGGGACTAGCGCACGAGCAGTACTTC. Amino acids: CASSPPRGLAHEQYF.